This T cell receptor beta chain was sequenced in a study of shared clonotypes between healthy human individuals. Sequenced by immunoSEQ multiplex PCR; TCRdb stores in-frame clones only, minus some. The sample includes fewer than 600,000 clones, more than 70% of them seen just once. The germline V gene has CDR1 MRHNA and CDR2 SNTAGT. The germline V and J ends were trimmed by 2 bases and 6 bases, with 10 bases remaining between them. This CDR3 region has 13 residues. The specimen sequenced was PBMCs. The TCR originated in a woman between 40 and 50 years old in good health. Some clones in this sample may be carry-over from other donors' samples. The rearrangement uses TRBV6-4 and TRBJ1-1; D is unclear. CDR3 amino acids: CASSDPRSAEAFF. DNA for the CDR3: TGTGCCAGCAGTGACCCTCGATCGGCTGAAGCTTTCTTT.